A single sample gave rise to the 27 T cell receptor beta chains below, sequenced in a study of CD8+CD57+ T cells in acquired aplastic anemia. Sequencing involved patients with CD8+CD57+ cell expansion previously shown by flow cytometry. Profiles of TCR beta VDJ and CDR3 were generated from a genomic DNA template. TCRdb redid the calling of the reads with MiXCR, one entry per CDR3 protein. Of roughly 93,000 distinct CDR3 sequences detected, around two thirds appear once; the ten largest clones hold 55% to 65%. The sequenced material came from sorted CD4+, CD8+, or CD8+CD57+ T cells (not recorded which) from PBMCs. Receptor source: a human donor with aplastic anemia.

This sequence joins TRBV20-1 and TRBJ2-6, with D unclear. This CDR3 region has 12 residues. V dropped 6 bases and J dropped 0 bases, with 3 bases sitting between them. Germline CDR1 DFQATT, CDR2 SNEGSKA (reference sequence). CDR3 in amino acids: CSALSGANVLTF. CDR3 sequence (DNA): TGCAGTGCCCTCTCTGGGGCCAACGTCCTGACTTTC.

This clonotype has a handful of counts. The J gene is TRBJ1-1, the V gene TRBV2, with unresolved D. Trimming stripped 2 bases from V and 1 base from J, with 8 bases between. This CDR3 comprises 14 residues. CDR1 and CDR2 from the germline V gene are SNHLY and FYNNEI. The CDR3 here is CASSEYPGNTEAFF. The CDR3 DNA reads TGTGCCAGCAGTGAATACCCAGGGAACACTGAAGCTTTCTTT.

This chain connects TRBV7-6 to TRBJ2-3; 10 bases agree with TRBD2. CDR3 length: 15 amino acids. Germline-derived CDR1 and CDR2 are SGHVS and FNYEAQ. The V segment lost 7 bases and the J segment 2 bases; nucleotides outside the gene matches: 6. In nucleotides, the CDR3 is TGTGCCAGCACCCTACTAGCGGGGCCCACAGATACGCAGTATTTT. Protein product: CASTLLAGPTDTQYF.

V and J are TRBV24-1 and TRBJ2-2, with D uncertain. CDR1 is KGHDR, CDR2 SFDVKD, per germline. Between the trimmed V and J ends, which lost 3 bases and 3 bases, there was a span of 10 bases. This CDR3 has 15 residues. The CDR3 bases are TGTGCCACCAGTGATAGATTACGCGACACCGGGGAGCTGTTTTTT. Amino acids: CATSDRLRDTGELFF.

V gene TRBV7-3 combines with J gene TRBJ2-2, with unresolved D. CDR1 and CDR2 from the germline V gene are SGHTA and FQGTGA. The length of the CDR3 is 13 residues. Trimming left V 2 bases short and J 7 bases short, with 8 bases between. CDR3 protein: CASSLAAGGELFF. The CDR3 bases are TGTGCCAGCAGCTTAGCGGCTGGCGGGGAGCTGTTTTTT.

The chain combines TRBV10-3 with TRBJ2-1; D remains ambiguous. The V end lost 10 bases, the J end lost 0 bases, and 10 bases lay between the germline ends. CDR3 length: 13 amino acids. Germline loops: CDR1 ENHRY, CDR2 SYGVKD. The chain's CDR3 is CATRLDSYNEQFF. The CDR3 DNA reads TGTGCCACCCGGTTGGACTCCTACAATGAGCAGTTCTTC.

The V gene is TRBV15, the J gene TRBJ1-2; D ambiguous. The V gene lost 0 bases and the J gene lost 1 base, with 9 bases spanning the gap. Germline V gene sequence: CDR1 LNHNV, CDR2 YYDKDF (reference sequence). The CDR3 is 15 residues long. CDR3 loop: CATSREAINNYGYTF. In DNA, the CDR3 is TGTGCCACCAGCAGAGAAGCCATTAATAACTATGGCTACACCTTC.

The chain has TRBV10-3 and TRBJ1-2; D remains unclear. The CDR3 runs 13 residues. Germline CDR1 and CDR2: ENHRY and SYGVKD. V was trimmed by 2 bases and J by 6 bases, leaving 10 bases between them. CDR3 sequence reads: CAISEPRDHGYTF. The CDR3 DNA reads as TGTGCCATCAGTGAGCCGCGTGACCATGGCTACACCTTC.

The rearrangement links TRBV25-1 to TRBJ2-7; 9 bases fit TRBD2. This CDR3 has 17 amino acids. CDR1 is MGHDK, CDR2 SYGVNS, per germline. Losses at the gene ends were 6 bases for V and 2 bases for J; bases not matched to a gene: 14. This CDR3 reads CASSANTPRGGAYEQYF. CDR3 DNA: TGTGCCAGCAGCGCTAACACCCCGCGGGGGGGAGCCTACGAGCAGTACTTC.

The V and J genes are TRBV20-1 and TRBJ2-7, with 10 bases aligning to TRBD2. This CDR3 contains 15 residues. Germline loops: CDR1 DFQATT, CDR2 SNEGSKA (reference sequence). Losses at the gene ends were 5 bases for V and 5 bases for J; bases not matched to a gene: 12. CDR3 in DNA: TGCAGTGCTTTAAGAAGCCCTAGCGGGAGAAACGAGCAGTACTTC. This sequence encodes CSALRSPSGRNEQYF.

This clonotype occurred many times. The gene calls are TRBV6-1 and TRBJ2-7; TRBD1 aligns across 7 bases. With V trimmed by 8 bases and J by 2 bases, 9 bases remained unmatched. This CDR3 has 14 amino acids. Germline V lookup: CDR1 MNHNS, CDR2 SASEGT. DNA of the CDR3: TGTGCCAGCGGAGCTGGACAGGAAGCCTACGAGCAGTACTTC. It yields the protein CASGAGQEAYEQYF.

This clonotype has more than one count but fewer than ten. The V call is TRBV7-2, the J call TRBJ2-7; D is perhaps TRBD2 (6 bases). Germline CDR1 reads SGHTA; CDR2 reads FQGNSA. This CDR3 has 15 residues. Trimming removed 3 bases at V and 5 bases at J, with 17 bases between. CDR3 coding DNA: TGTGCCAGCAGCTTTCACGGGGGAAAGGCGAACGAGCAGTACTTC. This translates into CASSFHGGKANEQYF.

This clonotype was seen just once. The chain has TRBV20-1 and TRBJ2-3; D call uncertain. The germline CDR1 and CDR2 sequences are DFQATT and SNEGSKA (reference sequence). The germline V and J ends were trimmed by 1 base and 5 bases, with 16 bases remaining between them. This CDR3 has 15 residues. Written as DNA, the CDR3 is TGCAGTGCTAGAGGTGGTAAGGGTCTTAAAGATACGCAGTATTTT. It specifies CSARGGKGLKDTQYF.

CDR3 sequence (DNA): TGTGCCAGCAGCTTGAATTGGGGCACAGATACGCAGTATTTT. This gives the protein CASSLNWGTDTQYF. The V call is TRBV5-6, the J call TRBJ2-3, with D unresolved. The CDR3 is 14 residues long. The ends were cut back, 1 base at V and 1 base at J, with 7 bases in the middle. CDR1 SGHDT and CDR2 YYEEEE come from the germline V gene. Filled out from reference TRBV5-6 and TRBJ2-3, the complete variable domain reads DAGVTQSPTHLIKTRGQQVTLRCSPKSGHDTVSWYQQALGQGPQFIFQYYEEEERQRGNFPDRFSGHQFPNYSSELNVNALLLGDSALYLCASSLNWGTDTQYFGPGTRLTVL.

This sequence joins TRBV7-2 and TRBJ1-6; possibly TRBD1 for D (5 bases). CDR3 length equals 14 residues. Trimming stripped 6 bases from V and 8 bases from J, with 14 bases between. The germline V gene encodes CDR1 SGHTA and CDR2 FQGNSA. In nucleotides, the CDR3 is TGTGCCAGCAGTCGGAGGGGTAGGGATTCACCCCTCCACTTT. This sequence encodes CASSRRGRDSPLHF.

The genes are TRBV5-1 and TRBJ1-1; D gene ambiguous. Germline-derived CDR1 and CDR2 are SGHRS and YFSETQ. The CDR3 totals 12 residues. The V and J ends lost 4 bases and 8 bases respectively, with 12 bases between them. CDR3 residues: CASSPTLGEAFF. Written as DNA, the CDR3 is TGCGCCAGCAGCCCGACACTGGGAGAAGCTTTCTTT.

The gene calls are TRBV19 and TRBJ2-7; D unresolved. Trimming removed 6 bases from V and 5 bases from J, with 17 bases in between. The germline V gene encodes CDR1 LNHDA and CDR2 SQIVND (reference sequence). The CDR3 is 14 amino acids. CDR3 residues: CASSVVSSSHEQYF. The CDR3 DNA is TGTGCCAGTAGCGTGGTATCGAGTTCCCACGAGCAGTACTTC.

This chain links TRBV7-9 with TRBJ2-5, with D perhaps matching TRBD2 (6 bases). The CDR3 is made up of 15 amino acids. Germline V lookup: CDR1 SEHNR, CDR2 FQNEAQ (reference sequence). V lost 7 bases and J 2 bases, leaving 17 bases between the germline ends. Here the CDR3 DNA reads TGTGCCAGCAACCTTGGGGCGGGGCAGCAAGAGACCCAGTACTTC. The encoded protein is CASNLGAGQQETQYF. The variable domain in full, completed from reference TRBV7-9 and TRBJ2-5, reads DTGVSQNPRHKITKRGQNVTFRCDPISEHNRLYWYRQTLGQGPEFLTYFQNEAQLEKSRLLSDRFSAERPKGSFSTLEIQRTEQGDSAMYLCASNLGAGQQETQYFGPGTRLLVL.

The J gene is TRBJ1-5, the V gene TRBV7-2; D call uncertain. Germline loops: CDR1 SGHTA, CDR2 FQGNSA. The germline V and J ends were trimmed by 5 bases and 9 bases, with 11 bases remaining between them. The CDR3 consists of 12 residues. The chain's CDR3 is CASSHAVGPQHF. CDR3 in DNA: TGTGCCAGCAGCCACGCCGTTGGGCCCCAGCATTTT.

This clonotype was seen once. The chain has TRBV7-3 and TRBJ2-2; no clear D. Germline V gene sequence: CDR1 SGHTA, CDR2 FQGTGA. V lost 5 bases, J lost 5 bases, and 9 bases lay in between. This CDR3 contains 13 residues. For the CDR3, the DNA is TGTGCCAGCAGCCCCCAATCGACCGGGGAGCTGTTTTTT. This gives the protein CASSPQSTGELFF.

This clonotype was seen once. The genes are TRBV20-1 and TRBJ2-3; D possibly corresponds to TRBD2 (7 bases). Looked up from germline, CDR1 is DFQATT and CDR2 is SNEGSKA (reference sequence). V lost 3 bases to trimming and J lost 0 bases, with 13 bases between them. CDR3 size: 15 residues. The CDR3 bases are TGCAGTGCTAGTCGGGGGGCCCGTAGCACAGATACGCAGTATTTT. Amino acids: CSASRGARSTDTQYF.

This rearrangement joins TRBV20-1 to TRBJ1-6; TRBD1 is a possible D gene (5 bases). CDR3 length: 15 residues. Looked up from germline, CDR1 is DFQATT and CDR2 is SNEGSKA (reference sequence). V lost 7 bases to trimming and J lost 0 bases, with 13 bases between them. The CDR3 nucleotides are TGCAGTGTTAGGGGTGAGAGCTCCTATAATTCACCCCTCCACTTT. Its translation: CSVRGESSYNSPLHF.

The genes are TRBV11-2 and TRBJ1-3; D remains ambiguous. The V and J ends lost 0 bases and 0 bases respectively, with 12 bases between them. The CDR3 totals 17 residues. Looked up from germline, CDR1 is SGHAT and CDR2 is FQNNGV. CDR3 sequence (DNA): TGTGCCAGCAGCTTAGAGGTTTCTTCTGACTCTGGAAACACCATATATTTT. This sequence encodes CASSLEVSSDSGNTIYF.

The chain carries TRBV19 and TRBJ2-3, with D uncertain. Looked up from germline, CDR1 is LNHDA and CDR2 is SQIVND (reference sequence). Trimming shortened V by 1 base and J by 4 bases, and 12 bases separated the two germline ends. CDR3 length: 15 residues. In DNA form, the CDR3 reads TGTGCCAGTAGTATAGGGGTCCTAGTGGCAGATACGCAGTATTTT. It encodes CASSIGVLVADTQYF.

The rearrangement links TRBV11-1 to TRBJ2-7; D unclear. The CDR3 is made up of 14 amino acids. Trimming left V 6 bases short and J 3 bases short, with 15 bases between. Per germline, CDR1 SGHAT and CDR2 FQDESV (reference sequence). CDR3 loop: CASSLFGQNYEQYF. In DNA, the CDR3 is TGTGCCAGCAGTTTATTCGGGCAGAACTACGAGCAGTACTTC.

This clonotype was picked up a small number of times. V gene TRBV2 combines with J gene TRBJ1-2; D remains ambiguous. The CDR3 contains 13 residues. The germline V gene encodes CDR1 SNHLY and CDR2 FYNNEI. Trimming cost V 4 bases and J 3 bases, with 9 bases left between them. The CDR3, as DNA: TGTGCCAGCAGTGTCGAGGACCACTATGGCTACACCTTC. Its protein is CASSVEDHYGYTF.

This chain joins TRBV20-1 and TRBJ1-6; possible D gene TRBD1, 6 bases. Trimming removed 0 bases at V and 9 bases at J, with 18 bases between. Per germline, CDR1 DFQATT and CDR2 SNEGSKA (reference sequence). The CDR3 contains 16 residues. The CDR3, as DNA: TGCAGTGCTAGAGATCTTAGGGCAGGGGACTTTTCACCCCTCCACTTT. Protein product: CSARDLRAGDFSPLHF.